This T cell receptor beta chain was identified during a study of a mutant IDH1 vaccine in newly diagnosed glioma. Study information: Earlier care involved radiotherapy, temozolomide, or both, and the majority received both. Study findings and constraints: Pseudoprogression looked unconnected to shifts in top peripheral T cell clonotypes.

Indicated time point: week 23, last vaccination. Topical imiquimod accompanied each vaccine dose, which consisted of 300 ug of mutant IDH1 20-mer peptide. Repertoires were generated with immunoSEQ multiplex PCR, while TCRdb's copy carries only in-frame clones and drops some. The data contain 55,000 or so clones, about 80% of them singletons. Per the germline V gene, CDR1 is SGHNT and CDR2 is YYREEE (reference sequence). Trimming stripped 1 base from V and 6 bases from J, with 16 bases between. This CDR3 has 16 amino acids. As concerns this clone: Antigen specificity is unknown.

This sequence joins TRBV5-4 and TRBJ2-2; maybe TRBD2 (7 bases). The sample consisted of PBMCs, taken from a glioma patient whose treatment included an IDH1 peptide vaccine. The receptor was isolated from a man aged 40-55 years with glioma. CDR3: CASSLNRGAKPGELFF. As DNA, the CDR3 is TGTGCCAGCAGCTTGAATCGGGGGGCAAAACCCGGGGAGCTGTTTTTT. Drawing the rest from reference TRBV5-4 and TRBJ2-2, the complete variable domain is ETGVTQSPTHLIKTRGQQVTLRCSSQSGHNTVSWYQQALGQGPQFIFQYYREEENGRGNFPPRFSGLQFPNYSSELNVNALELDDSALYLCASSLNRGAKPGELFFGEGSRLTVL.